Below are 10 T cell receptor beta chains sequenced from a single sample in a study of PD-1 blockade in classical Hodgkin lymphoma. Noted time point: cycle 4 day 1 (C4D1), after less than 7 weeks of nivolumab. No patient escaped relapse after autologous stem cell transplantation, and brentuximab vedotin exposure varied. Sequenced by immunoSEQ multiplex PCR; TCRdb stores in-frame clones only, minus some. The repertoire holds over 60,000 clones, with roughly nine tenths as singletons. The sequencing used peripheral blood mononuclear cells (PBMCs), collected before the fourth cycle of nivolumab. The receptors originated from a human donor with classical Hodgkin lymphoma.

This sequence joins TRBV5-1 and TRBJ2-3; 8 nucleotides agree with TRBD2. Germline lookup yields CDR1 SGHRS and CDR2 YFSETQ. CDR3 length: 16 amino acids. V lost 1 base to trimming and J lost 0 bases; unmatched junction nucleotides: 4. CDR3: CASSLWSSGSTDTQYF. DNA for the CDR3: TGCGCCAGCAGCTTGTGGTCTAGCGGGAGCACAGATACGCAGTATTTT. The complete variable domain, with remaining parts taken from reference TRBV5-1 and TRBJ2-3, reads KAGVTQTPRYLIKTRGQQVTLSCSPISGHRSVSWYQQTPGQGLQFLFEYFSETQRNKGNFPGRFSGRQFSNSRSEMNVSTLELGDSALYLCASSLWSSGSTDTQYFGPGTRLTVL.

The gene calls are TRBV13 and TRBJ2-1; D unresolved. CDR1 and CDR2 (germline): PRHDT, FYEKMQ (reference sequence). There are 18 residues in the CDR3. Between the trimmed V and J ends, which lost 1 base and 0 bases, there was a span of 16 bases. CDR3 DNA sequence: TGTGCCAGCAGCTTAGACGGACCAAAATTAAGCTCCTACAATGAGCAGTTCTTC. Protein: CASSLDGPKLSSYNEQFF.

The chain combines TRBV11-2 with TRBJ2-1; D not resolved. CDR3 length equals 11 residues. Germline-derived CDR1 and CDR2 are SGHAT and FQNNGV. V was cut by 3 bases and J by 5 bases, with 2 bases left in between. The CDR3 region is CASSFDNEQFF. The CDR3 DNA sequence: TGTGCCAGCAGCTTCGACAATGAGCAGTTCTTC. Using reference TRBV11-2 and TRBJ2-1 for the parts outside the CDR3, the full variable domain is EAGVAQSPRYKIIEKRQSVAFWCNPISGHATLYWYQQILGQGPKLLIQFQNNGVVDDSQLPKDRFSAERLKGVDSTLKIQPAKLEDSAVYLCASSFDNEQFFGPGTRLTVL.

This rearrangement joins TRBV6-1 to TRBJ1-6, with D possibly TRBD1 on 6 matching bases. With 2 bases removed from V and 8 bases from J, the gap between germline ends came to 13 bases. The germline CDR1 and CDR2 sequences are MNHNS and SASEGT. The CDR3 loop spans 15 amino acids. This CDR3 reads CASSERRGFHSPLHF. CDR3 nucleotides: TGTGCCAGCAGTGAAAGGAGGGGGTTTCATTCACCCCTCCACTTT.

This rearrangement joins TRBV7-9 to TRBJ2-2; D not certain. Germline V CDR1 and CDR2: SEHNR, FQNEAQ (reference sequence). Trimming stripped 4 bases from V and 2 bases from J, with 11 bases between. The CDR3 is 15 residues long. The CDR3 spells CASSSMRLNTGELFF. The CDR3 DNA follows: TGTGCCAGCAGCTCAATGAGACTCAACACCGGGGAGCTGTTTTTT.

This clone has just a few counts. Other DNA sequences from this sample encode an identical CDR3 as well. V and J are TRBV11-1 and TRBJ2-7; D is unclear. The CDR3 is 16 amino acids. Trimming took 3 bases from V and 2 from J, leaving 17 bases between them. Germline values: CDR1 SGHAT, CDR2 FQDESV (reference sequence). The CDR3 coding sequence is TGTGCCAGCAGCTTTCGCCCCTATCCGGCCCCCTACGAGCAGTACTTC. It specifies CASSFRPYPAPYEQYF.

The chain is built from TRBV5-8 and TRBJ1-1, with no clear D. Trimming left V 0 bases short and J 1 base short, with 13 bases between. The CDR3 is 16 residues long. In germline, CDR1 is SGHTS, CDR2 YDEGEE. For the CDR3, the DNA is TGTGCCAGCAGCTTGGAGGCAGGCCTAGGGAACACTGAAGCTTTCTTT. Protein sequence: CASSLEAGLGNTEAFF.

The CDR3 here is CASSLKVAGTLLGNTIYF. The CDR3 nucleotides are TGTGCCAGCAGCTTGAAAGTGGCAGGGACGCTATTGGGAAACACCATATATTTT. The chain employs TRBV5-6 and TRBJ1-3; a possible D gene is TRBD1 (5 bases). Germline CDR1 is SGHDT and CDR2 is YYEEEE. This CDR3 spans 18 amino acids. Trimming removed 1 base at V and 4 bases at J, with 21 bases between.

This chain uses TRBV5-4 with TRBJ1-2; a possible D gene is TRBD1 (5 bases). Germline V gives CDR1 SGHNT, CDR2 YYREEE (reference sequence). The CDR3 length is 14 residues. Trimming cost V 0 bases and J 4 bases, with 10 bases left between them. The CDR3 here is CASSLDRGGYGYTF. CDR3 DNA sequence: TGTGCCAGCAGCTTGGATAGGGGCGGCTATGGCTACACCTTC.

The CDR3 reads CASTQLGPPREGELFF. CDR3 sequence (DNA): TGTGCCAGTACCCAACTGGGGCCGCCGCGGGAGGGGGAACTGTTTTTT. V is TRBV27 and J is TRBJ1-4; possible D gene TRBD1, 6 bases. The germline gives CDR1 MNHEY, CDR2 SMNVEV (reference sequence). The germline V and J ends were trimmed by 9 bases and 12 bases, with 29 bases remaining between them. The CDR3 is 16 amino acids. The full variable domain, with the rest looked up from reference TRBV27 and TRBJ1-4, is EAQVTQNPRYLITVTGKKLTVTCSQNMNHEYMSWYRQDPGLGLRQIYYSMNVEVTDKGDVPEGYKVSRKEKRNFPLILESPSPNQTSLYFCASTQLGPPREGELFFGSGTQLSVL.